This T cell receptor beta chain was profiled in a study of cytomegalovirus exposure and HLA in healthy donors. Study-level points and caveats: A later analysis linked a missense DCLRE1C variant to TCR beta V- and J-gene trimming. A later analysis associated 16,000 or so TCR beta sequences with HLA alleles at a 0.05 false discovery rate.

Concerning this clone itself: What it binds is unknown.

The primer mix had 60 Vbeta and 13 Jbeta primers. Repertoires were generated with immunoSEQ multiplex PCR, while TCRdb's copy carries only in-frame clones and drops some. Found here are some 100,000 clones, under 85% of them singletons; the top ten hold around 8.1%. The germline V and J ends were trimmed by 6 bases and 5 bases, with 11 bases remaining between them. CDR3 length: 13 amino acids. CDR1 SGHDT and CDR2 YYEEEE come from the germline V gene. The chain employs TRBV5-6 and TRBJ2-2; D gene uncertain. This TCR came from a man between 40 and 49 years old in good health and CMV-seronegative. The sample consisted of PBMCs. CDR3 loop: CASTSGWTGELFF. In DNA, the CDR3 is TGTGCCAGCACCTCCGGGTGGACCGGGGAGCTGTTTTTT.